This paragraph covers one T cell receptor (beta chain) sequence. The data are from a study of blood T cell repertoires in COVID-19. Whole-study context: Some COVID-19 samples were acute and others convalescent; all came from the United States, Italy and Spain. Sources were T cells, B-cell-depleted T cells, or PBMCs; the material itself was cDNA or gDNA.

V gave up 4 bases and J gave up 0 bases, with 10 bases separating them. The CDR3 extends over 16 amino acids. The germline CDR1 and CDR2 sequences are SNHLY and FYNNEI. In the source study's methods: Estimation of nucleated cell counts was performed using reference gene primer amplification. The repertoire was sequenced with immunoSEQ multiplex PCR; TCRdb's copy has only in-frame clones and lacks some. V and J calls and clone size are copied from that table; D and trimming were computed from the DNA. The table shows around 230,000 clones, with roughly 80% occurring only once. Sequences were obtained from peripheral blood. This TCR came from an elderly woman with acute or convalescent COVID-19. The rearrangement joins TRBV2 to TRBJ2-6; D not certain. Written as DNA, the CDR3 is TGTGCCAGCAGTGTCGCGATCCCCTCTGGGGCCAACGTCCTGACTTTC. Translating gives CASSVAIPSGANVLTF.